The text below deals with one T cell receptor (beta chain). Time point indicated: blood at routine non-recurrence follow-up after resection. Each CDR3 protein is one row after TCRdb ran MiXCR on the 5' RACE reads. The table includes over 40,000 distinct CDR3 sequences, approximately 12% detected once. This specimen belongs to a study of spatial heterogeneity in lung cancer. Trimming removed 6 bases from V and 7 bases from J, with 12 bases in between. The CDR3 is 13 residues long. Germline V CDR1 and CDR2: SGHAT, FQNNGV. The rearrangement links TRBV11-2 to TRBJ2-2; D is undetermined. The receptor's source is a male donor with early-stage non-small cell lung cancer. The material was PBMCs, obtained at follow-up. The CDR3 DNA reads as TGTGCCAGCAGTCCGGCCCTTGACGGGGAGCTGTTTTTT. Translated: CASSPALDGELFF.